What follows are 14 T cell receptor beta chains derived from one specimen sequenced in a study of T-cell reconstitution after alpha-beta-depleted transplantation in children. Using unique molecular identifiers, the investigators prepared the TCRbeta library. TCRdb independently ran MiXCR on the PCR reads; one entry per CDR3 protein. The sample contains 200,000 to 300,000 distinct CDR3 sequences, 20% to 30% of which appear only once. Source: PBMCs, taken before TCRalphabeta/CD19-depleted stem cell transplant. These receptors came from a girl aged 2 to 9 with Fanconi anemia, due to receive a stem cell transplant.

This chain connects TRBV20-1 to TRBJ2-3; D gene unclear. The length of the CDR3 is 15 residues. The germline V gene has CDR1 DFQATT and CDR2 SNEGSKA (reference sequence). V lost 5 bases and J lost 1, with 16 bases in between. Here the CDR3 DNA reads TGCAGTGCTCTCCCTAGTTGGGGTCGCACAGATACGCAGTATTTT. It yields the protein CSALPSWGRTDTQYF.

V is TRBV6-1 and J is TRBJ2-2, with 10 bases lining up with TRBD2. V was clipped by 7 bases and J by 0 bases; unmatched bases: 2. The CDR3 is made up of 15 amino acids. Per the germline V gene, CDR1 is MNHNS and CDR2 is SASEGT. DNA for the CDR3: TGTGCCAGCATGCTAGCGGGAGCGAACACCGGGGAGCTGTTTTTT. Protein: CASMLAGANTGELFF.

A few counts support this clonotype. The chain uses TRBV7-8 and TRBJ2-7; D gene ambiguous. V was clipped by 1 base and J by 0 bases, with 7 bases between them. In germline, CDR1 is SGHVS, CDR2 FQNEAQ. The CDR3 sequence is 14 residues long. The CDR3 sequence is CASSLVQSSYEQYF. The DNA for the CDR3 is TGTGCCAGCAGCTTAGTTCAGAGCTCCTACGAGCAGTACTTC.

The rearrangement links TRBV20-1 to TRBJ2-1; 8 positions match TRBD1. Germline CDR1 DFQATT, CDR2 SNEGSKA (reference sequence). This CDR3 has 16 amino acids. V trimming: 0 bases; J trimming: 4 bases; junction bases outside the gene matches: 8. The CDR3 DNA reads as TGCAGTGCTAGAGATCGGCGGACAGGGTTTTACAATGAGCAGTTCTTC. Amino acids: CSARDRRTGFYNEQFF.

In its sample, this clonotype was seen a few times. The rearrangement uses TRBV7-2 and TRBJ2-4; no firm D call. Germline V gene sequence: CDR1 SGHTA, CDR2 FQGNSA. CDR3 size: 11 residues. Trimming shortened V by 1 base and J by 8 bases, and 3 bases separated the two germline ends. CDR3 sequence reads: CASSLVDIQYF. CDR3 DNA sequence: TGTGCCAGCAGCTTAGTGGACATTCAGTACTTC.

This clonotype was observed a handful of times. Here the CDR3 DNA reads TGTGCCAGCAGTCCCCGGACTCAAAACACCGGGGAGCTGTTTTTT. It translates to CASSPRTQNTGELFF. The chain combines TRBV12-3 or TRBV12-4 with TRBJ2-2, with a weak D call TRBD2 (5 bases). The CDR3 is 15 amino acids. Trimming took off 5 bases at V and 2 bases at J, with 12 bases between the two ends.

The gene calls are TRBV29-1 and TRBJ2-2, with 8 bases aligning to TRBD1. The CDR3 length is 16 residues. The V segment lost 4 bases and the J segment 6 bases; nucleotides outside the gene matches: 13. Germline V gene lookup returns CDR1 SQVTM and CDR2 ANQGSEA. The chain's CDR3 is CSVGFVADRAPGELFF. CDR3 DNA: TGCAGCGTTGGTTTCGTGGCGGACAGGGCCCCCGGGGAGCTGTTTTTT.

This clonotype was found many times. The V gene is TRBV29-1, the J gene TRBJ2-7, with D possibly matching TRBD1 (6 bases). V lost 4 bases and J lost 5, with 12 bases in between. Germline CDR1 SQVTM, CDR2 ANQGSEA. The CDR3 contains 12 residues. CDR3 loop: CSVGRAGDEQYF. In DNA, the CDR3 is TGCAGCGTTGGTAGAGCAGGGGACGAGCAGTACTTC.

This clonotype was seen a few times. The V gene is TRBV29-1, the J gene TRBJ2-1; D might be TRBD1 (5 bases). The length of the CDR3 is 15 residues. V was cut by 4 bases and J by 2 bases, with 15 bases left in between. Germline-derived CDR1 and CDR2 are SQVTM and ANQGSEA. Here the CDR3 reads CSVGGRKGPYNEQFF. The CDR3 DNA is TGCAGCGTTGGGGGCAGGAAAGGACCCTACAATGAGCAGTTCTTC.

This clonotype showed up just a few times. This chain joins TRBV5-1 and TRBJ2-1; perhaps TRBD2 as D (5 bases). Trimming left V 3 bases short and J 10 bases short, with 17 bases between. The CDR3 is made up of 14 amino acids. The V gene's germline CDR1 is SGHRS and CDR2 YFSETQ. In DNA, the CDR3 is TGCGCCAGCAGCTCGGAACCTAGAGGGAGCGAGCAGTTCTTC. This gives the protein CASSSEPRGSEQFF.

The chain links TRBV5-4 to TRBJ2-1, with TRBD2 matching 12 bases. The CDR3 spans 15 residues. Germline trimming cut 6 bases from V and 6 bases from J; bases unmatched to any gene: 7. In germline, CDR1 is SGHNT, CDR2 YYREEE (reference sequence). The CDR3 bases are TGTGCCAGCACCCTGACTAGCGGGAGTGGCAATGAGCAGTTCTTC. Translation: CASTLTSGSGNEQFF.

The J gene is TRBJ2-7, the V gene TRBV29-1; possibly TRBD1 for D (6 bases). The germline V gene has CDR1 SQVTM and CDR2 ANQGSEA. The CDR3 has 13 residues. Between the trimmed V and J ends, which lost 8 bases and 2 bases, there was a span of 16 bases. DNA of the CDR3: TGCAGCAGCCGGGACACAGAAACCTACGAGCAGTACTTC. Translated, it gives CSSRDTETYEQYF.

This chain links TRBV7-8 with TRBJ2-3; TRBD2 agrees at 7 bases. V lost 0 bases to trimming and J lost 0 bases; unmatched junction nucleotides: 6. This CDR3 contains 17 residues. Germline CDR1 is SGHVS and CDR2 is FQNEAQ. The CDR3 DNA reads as TGTGCCAGCAGCTTAGCGCGGCAGGGAGGGAGCACAGATACGCAGTATTTT. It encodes CASSLARQGGSTDTQYF.

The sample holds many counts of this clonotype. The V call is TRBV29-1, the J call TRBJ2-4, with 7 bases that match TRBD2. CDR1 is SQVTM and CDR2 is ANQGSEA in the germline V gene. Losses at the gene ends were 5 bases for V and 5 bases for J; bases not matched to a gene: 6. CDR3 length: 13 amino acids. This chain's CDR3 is CSVHLGGENIQYF. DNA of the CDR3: TGCAGCGTTCACTTGGGAGGGGAAAACATTCAGTACTTC.